Listed below are T cell receptor beta chains from one sample, sequenced in a study of T cell responses to AZD1222 COVID-19 vaccine. The data were produced by immunoSEQ multiplex PCR, yet TCRdb's version contains in-frame clones alone and is incomplete. The profile covers 100,000 to 120,000 clones, with about 87% appearing a single time and 1.6% taken by the ten largest. This specimen was peripheral blood, taken on day 0 of AZD1222 vaccination. The receptor source for this set is an adult in good health. The CDR3 runs from the conserved cysteine through the conserved F or W. A D gene is named only where the DNA matches it firmly. Rows give clone size only sometimes, using once, few, many, or a class for an expanded clone.

j_call clone_size v_call d_call cdr3_nt cdr3_aa
TRBJ1-2 NA TRBV6-6 TRBD1 TGTGCCAGCAGTTACTCCGGGACAGGGTTGGGTGGCTACACCTTC CASSYSGTGLGGYTF
TRBJ1-2 NA TRBV6-1 NA TGTGCCAGCAGTGAAGGGGCGGGGTATGGCTACACCTTC CASSEGAGYGYTF
TRBJ1-1 NA TRBV7-2 NA TGTGCCAGCAGCCGGACCGGAATGAACACTGAAGCTTTCTTT CASSRTGMNTEAFF
TRBJ2-3 NA TRBV19 NA TGTGCCAGTAGTGGGGCCTCTTACACAGATACGCAGTATTTT CASSGASYTDTQYF
TRBJ2-1 NA TRBV7-9 TRBD1 TGTGCCAGCAGCACCGGGACAGAGATCTACAATGAGCAGTTCTTC CASSTGTEIYNEQFF
TRBJ1-2 NA TRBV2 TRBD1 TGTGCCAGCAGCGCCGGGACAGGGTACTTTGGCTACACCTTC CASSAGTGYFGYTF
TRBJ1-3 few TRBV5-1 NA TGCGCCAGCAGCTTGAATTCCAGAAGCTCTGGAAACACCATATATTTT CASSLNSRSSGNTIYF
TRBJ2-7 NA TRBV7-9 TRBD2 TGTGCCAGCAGCCCACGGGGGACTAGCGGGGCCCTCTTAGAGCAGTACTTC CASSPRGTSGALLEQYF
TRBJ1-1 few TRBV11-2 NA TGTGCCAGCACGGGCCGACGTACTAAGAACACTGAAGCTTTCTTT CASTGRRTKNTEAFF
TRBJ1-2 few TRBV4-1 NA TGCGCCAGCAGCCAAGGTTCAGGGGAGGGACGTTATGGCTACACCTTC CASSQGSGEGRYGYTF
TRBJ1-1 NA TRBV29-1 TRBD1 TGCAGCGTGAACCGGGACAGGGCTGAAGCTTTCTTT CSVNRDRAEAFF
TRBJ2-7 NA TRBV30 TRBD1 TGTGCCTCATCCGGGACAGGGGGCGTGAGGTACGAGCAGTACTTC CASSGTGGVRYEQYF
TRBJ2-5 NA TRBV7-8 NA TGTGCCAGCACCAATGGGGCAGCCCCGCCCAAGACCCAGTACTTC CASTNGAAPPKTQYF
TRBJ2-2 NA TRBV9 NA TGTGCCAGCGTGGGGAACACCGGGGAGCTGTTTTTT CASVGNTGELFF
TRBJ2-3 NA TRBV2 TRBD2 TGTGCCAGCAGAAAGCGGGAGGCGGTAGATACGCAGTATTTT CASRKREAVDTQYF
TRBJ2-7 NA TRBV3-1/TRBV3-2 NA TGTGCCAGCAGCCAATGGGCGGTTCCCGAGCAGTACTTC CASSQWAVPEQYF
TRBJ1-3 NA TRBV7-9 NA TGTGCCAGCAGCTCATTTGGGGCCTCCTACTCTGGAAACACCATATATTTT CASSSFGASYSGNTIYF
TRBJ1-5 NA TRBV18 NA TGTGCCAGCTCACCACCCCCCGGGTTCGGCCAGCCCCAGCATTTT CASSPPPGFGQPQHF
TRBJ1-2 NA TRBV2 NA TGTGCCAGCAGTGAAGTTGGCGGCTACACCTTC CASSEVGGYTF
TRBJ2-1 NA TRBV5-1 TRBD2 TGCGCCAGCAGCCCTGGAGCTAGCGGGCTTAATGAGCAGTTCTTC CASSPGASGLNEQFF
TRBJ1-5 NA TRBV7-8 NA TGTGCCAGCAGCCTTGAGGGACAACTTTATAGCAATCAGCCCCAGCATTTT CASSLEGQLYSNQPQHF
TRBJ2-5 NA TRBV15 TRBD1 TGTGCCACCAGCAGGGGACAGGGTAACCAAGAGACCCAGTACTTC CATSRGQGNQETQYF
TRBJ2-7 NA TRBV5-6 TRBD1 TGTGCCAGCAGCTTCTCGGGACAGGGAGCCTACGAGCAGTACTTC CASSFSGQGAYEQYF
TRBJ2-2 few TRBV14 TRBD1 TGTGCCACATCGTTACAGGGGGCGAGTAACACCGGGGAGCTGTTTTTT CATSLQGASNTGELFF
TRBJ2-2 once TRBV5-4 NA TGTGCCAGCAGCCACGTTTCCGGGGGCGAGGGGGAGCTGTTTTTT CASSHVSGGEGELFF
TRBJ1-1 NA TRBV15 NA TGTGCCACCAGCAGAGGGCGGGGGGTGAACACTGAAGCTTTCTTT CATSRGRGVNTEAFF
TRBJ1-1 NA TRBV13 NA TGTGCCAGCAGCCCGTCATGGGGGAACACTGAAGCTTTCTTT CASSPSWGNTEAFF
TRBJ1-2 NA TRBV7-9 NA TGTGCCAGCAGTAGGACGGATCCCTATGGCTACACCTTC CASSRTDPYGYTF
TRBJ1-2 NA TRBV6-5 TRBD1 TGTGCCAGCAGTTACCGGACAGGTCATCACTATGGCTACACCTTC CASSYRTGHHYGYTF
TRBJ1-5 NA TRBV19 NA TGTGCCAGTAGTATCGGAAGGGGATTTCAGCCCCAGCATTTT CASSIGRGFQPQHF
TRBJ1-2 NA TRBV7-2 NA TGTGCCAGCAGCTCATATCTAGACTATGGCTACACCTTC CASSSYLDYGYTF
TRBJ2-6 NA TRBV11-2 TRBD1 TGTGCCAGCAGCTTCCCCCGACAGGGATCTGGGGCCAACGTCCTGACTTTC CASSFPRQGSGANVLTF
TRBJ2-3 NA TRBV14 NA TGTGCCAGCAGCCAAGATGCCGTGAGGGTCACAGATACGCAGTATTTT CASSQDAVRVTDTQYF
TRBJ1-6 NA TRBV2 NA TGTGCCAGCAGCGGTAATAATTCACCCCTCCACTTT CASSGNNSPLHF
TRBJ2-3 NA TRBV11-2 NA TGTGCCAGCAGCTGGGGTACACCGAGCACAGATACGCAGTATTTT CASSWGTPSTDTQYF
TRBJ1-5 NA TRBV4-2 NA TGTGCCAGCAGCCTCTCTGCCGCGGGCTCCCAGCCCCAGCATTTT CASSLSAAGSQPQHF
TRBJ1-3 NA TRBV9 NA TGTGCCAGCAGCGTAGCTACGGGTAGGGGAGGAAACACCATATATTTT CASSVATGRGGNTIYF
TRBJ1-2 few TRBV5-1 TRBD1 TGCGCCAGCAGCTTACCCGAGACAGGGGCTAACTATGGCTACACCTTC CASSLPETGANYGYTF
TRBJ1-3 NA TRBV2 NA TGTGCCAGCAGTCTTAACCCACGGGCCTCTGGAAACACCATATATTTT CASSLNPRASGNTIYF
TRBJ2-3 NA TRBV10-2 NA TGCGCCAGCAGCCTACTGGGGGGCGGTACGCAGTATTTT CASSLLGGGTQYF
TRBJ2-7 once TRBV27 NA TGTGCCAGCAGCCAGAGGGCAGGGGAGCAGTACTTC CASSQRAGEQYF
TRBJ1-5 NA TRBV3-1/TRBV3-2 NA TGTGCCAGCAGCCAGGGATGGAGTCTAGGTAGCAATCAGCCCCAGCATTTT CASSQGWSLGSNQPQHF
TRBJ2-7 few TRBV3-1/TRBV3-2 NA TGTGCCAGCAGTCAACCGGGACACTCCCCGAACTACGAGCAGTACTTC CASSQPGHSPNYEQYF
TRBJ1-1 NA TRBV5-1 NA TGCGCCAGCAGGGGAAGGAACACTGAAGCTTTCTTT CASRGRNTEAFF
TRBJ2-7 few TRBV3-1/TRBV3-2 NA TGTGCCAGCAGCCCCAACCCAGGGGACTACGAGCAGTACTTC CASSPNPGDYEQYF
TRBJ2-5 NA TRBV29-1 NA TGCAGCGTTGAGACCTCATCAGCAGAGACCCAGTACTTC CSVETSSAETQYF
TRBJ2-3 NA TRBV11-3 TRBD2 TGTGCCACCTCAGGCGGGGGGTTTAGCACAGATACGCAGTATTTT CATSGGGFSTDTQYF
TRBJ2-7 NA TRBV4-1 NA TGCGCCAGCAGCAATCCGGGTATGACCAACTACGAGCAGTACTTC CASSNPGMTNYEQYF
TRBJ1-4 NA TRBV6-5 TRBD1 TGTGCCAGCAGACAGGGGGGGACTAATGAAAAACTGTTTTTT CASRQGGTNEKLFF
TRBJ1-5 NA TRBV21-1 NA TGTGCCAGCAGCAAAGTGGTGGGGGCGCGGGGCAATCAGCCCCAGCATTTT CASSKVVGARGNQPQHF
TRBJ1-1 NA TRBV9 NA TGTGCCAGCAGCCTCGGAAGGGTTCCCGGTGAAGCTTTCTTT CASSLGRVPGEAFF